These 30 T cell receptor beta chains were sequenced from one sample in a study of cytomegalovirus exposure and HLA in healthy donors. Vbeta (60) and Jbeta (13) primers were used in the PCR. The data were produced by immunoSEQ multiplex PCR, yet TCRdb's version contains in-frame clones alone and is incomplete. The sample yields approximately 170,000 clones, about 70% seen once. Sequenced input: PBMCs. The receptor source for this set is a woman younger than 35 in good health and CMV-seropositive.

V is TRBV10-2 and J is TRBJ2-7; TRBD1 matches at 8 bases. The CDR3 runs 14 residues. Losses at the gene ends were 6 bases for V and 1 base for J; bases not matched to a gene: 5. Germline V gene sequence: CDR1 WSHSY, CDR2 SAAADI. CDR3 nucleotides: TGCGCCAGCAGGAGAGACAGGGGTTCCTACGAGCAGTACTTC. This gives the protein CASRRDRGSYEQYF.

This clone was recorded a few times. The CDR3 bases are TGTGCCAGCAGTTATACTAAGAACACTGAAGCTTTCTTT. Its protein product is CASSYTKNTEAFF. The rearrangement uses TRBV28 and TRBJ1-1; D unclear. CDR3 length equals 13 residues. The germline gives CDR1 MDHEN, CDR2 SYDVKM. With 4 bases removed from V and 1 base from J, the gap between germline ends came to 7 bases.

The chain employs TRBV9 and TRBJ1-2; 8 positions match TRBD1. The junction had 11 bases not matched to a gene; V was cut back by 3 bases and J by 4 bases. The CDR3 runs to 16 residues. The germline gives CDR1 SGDLS, CDR2 YYNGEE. For the CDR3, the DNA is TGTGCCAGCAGCGCTTACCAGGCAGGGGGCATCTATGGCTACACCTTC. Encoded protein: CASSAYQAGGIYGYTF.

This clone appeared a few times. The V gene is TRBV19, the J gene TRBJ2-1, with D uncertain. This CDR3 has 15 residues. Germline V gene data show CDR1 as LNHDA and CDR2 as SQIVND (reference sequence). The ends were cut back, 3 bases at V and 9 bases at J, with 18 bases in the middle. The CDR3 DNA is TGTGCCAGTAGTATCGCTGCTCCGACAATTGGTGAGCAGTTCTTC. Residues: CASSIAAPTIGEQFF.

This clone was picked up a small number of times. The chain uses TRBV7-9 and TRBJ1-1; D gene ambiguous. The CDR3 is made up of 14 amino acids. Looked up from germline, CDR1 is SEHNR and CDR2 is FQNEAQ (reference sequence). The V and J ends lost 1 base and 0 bases respectively, with 6 bases between them. CDR3 region: CASSLDSMNTEAFF. CDR3 DNA sequence: TGTGCCAGCAGCTTAGACAGCATGAACACTGAAGCTTTCTTT.

The chain links TRBV6-1 to TRBJ2-7; D gene unclear. Trimming shortened V by 2 bases and J by 2 bases, and 16 bases separated the two germline ends. CDR1 is MNHNS, CDR2 SASEGT, per germline. The CDR3 loop spans 16 amino acids. DNA for the CDR3: TGTGCCAGCAGTGAAATGAGTTCTTCCTTCGCCTACGAGCAGTACTTC. Translating it yields CASSEMSSSFAYEQYF.

The rearrangement uses TRBV2 and TRBJ2-7; 10 positions match TRBD2. The CDR3 consists of 14 residues. The germline V gene encodes CDR1 SNHLY and CDR2 FYNNEI. J was trimmed by 3 bases and V by 3 bases; bases with no gene match: 2. This CDR3 reads CASSDGTSVYEQYF. CDR3 nucleotide sequence: TGTGCCAGCAGTGACGGGACTAGCGTCTACGAGCAGTACTTC.

The chain joins TRBV7-9 to TRBJ1-6, with D hard to call. V was clipped by 3 bases and J by 8 bases, with 5 bases between them. Germline CDR1 reads SEHNR; CDR2 reads FQNEAQ (reference sequence). The CDR3 has 12 residues. In DNA, the CDR3 is TGTGCCAGCAGCTTCAATCATTCACCCCTCCACTTT. It yields the protein CASSFNHSPLHF.

The chain recombines TRBV11-3 with TRBJ2-1, with D perhaps matching TRBD1 (5 bases). The CDR3 is made up of 15 amino acids. Germline-derived CDR1 and CDR2 are SGHNT and YENEEA. V gave up 0 bases and J gave up 7 bases, with 13 bases separating them. The CDR3 DNA is TGTGCCAGCAGCTTAGATTCGGACAAATGGAATGAGCAGTTCTTC. Its protein is CASSLDSDKWNEQFF.

This chain uses TRBV5-4 with TRBJ2-4, with a possible D match to TRBD1 (8 bases). The germline gives CDR1 SGHNT, CDR2 YYREEE (reference sequence). CDR3 length equals 14 residues. Trimming pared 4 bases from V and 8 bases from J, leaving 16 bases between. CDR3: CASSGKQGGDIQYF. CDR3 nucleotides: TGTGCCAGCAGCGGTAAACAGGGGGGGGACATTCAGTACTTC.

The count of this clone is one. V and J are TRBV27 and TRBJ2-3; 7 nucleotides line up with TRBD1. The CDR3 is 14 residues long. After removal of 11 bases from V and 1 base from J, the junction contained 9 bases not matched to a gene. The germline CDR1 and CDR2 sequences are MNHEY and SMNVEV (reference sequence). The CDR3 is CAGLTGKRTDTQYF. CDR3 nucleotide sequence: TGTGCCGGCCTGACAGGGAAACGCACAGATACGCAGTATTTT.

This sequence joins TRBV13 and TRBJ2-7; the match to TRBD2 covers 10 bases. Germline trimming cut 5 bases from V and 4 bases from J; bases unmatched to any gene: 5. The CDR3 has 14 amino acids. CDR1 is PRHDT, CDR2 FYEKMQ, per germline (reference sequence). This CDR3 is CASSPGLAEYEQYF. Written as DNA, the CDR3 is TGTGCCAGCAGCCCAGGACTAGCGGAATACGAGCAGTACTTC. Using reference TRBV13 and TRBJ2-7 for the parts outside the CDR3, the full variable domain is AAGVIQSPRHLIKEKRETATLKCYPIPRHDTVYWYQQGPGQDPQFLISFYEKMQSDKGSIPDRFSAQQFSDYHSELNMSSLELGDSALYFCASSPGLAEYEQYFGPGTRLTVT.

Here the CDR3 DNA reads TGTGCCAGCAGTTACTCAGCGCGGGGGACGGGCAATGAGCAGTTCTTC. Its protein is CASSYSARGTGNEQFF. V gene TRBV6-5 combines with J gene TRBJ2-1; 7 positions match TRBD2. In germline, CDR1 is MNHEY, CDR2 SVGAGI. After removal of 0 bases from V and 6 bases from J, the junction contained 8 bases not matched to a gene. This CDR3 is 16 amino acids long.

The chain has TRBV29-1 and TRBJ2-1, with TRBD2 matching 11 bases. The germline V gene encodes CDR1 SQVTM and CDR2 ANQGSEA. The CDR3 extends over 16 amino acids. The V and J ends lost 3 bases and 8 bases, in that order; junction bases with no gene match: 12. The CDR3 sequence is CSVERVFSGGGDEQFF. CDR3 bases: TGCAGCGTTGAGAGGGTATTTAGCGGGGGGGGCGATGAGCAGTTCTTC.

The chain links TRBV27 to TRBJ2-1; a weak D match, TRBD2 (5 bases). V was trimmed by 3 bases and J by 2 bases, leaving 11 bases between them. The CDR3 runs 15 residues. Germline CDR1 is MNHEY and CDR2 is SMNVEV (reference sequence). The CDR3 nucleotides read TGTGCCAGCAGTTTTGCGGACTCACCCTACAATGAGCAGTTCTTC. This gives the protein CASSFADSPYNEQFF.

V and J are TRBV27 and TRBJ2-3; possible D gene TRBD2, 5 bases. Between the trimmed V and J ends, which lost 11 bases and 1 base, there was a span of 16 bases. The CDR3 spans 14 residues. Germline V lookup: CDR1 MNHEY, CDR2 SMNVEV (reference sequence). The CDR3 sequence: CAVMRELGTDTQYF. In nucleotides, the CDR3 is TGTGCCGTCATGAGGGAGTTAGGCACAGATACGCAGTATTTT.

The chain has TRBV4-3 and TRBJ2-5; D unclear. Germline V gene lookup returns CDR1 LGHNA and CDR2 YSLEER. V was pared by 0 bases and J by 4 bases, with 12 bases between. The CDR3 runs 15 residues. DNA of the CDR3: TGCGCCAGCAGCCAAGATCTGATGGGCTCAGAGACCCAGTACTTC. Translated: CASSQDLMGSETQYF.

The chain recombines TRBV5-1 with TRBJ2-5; D is perhaps TRBD2 (6 bases). CDR3 length: 16 residues. The ends were cut back, 0 bases at V and 1 base at J, with 13 bases in the middle. Germline V gene lookup returns CDR1 SGHRS and CDR2 YFSETQ. The CDR3 region has the DNA TGCGCCAGCAGCTTGGGAGGGAGGCGGACCCAAGAGACCCAGTACTTC. This gives the protein CASSLGGRRTQETQYF.

The rearrangement uses TRBV15 and TRBJ2-7, with 9 bases matching TRBD2. V was clipped by 4 bases and J by 5 bases; unmatched bases: 9. The length of the CDR3 is 15 residues. Germline V gene lookup returns CDR1 LNHNV and CDR2 YYDKDF (reference sequence). The CDR3 is CATSTSSGVRNEQYF. The CDR3 DNA follows: TGTGCCACCAGCACCTCTAGCGGGGTTAGAAACGAGCAGTACTTC.

The V call is TRBV2, the J call TRBJ2-1, with a weak D call TRBD1 (6 bases). Deletions cut 5 bases from V and 13 bases from J, with 15 bases between. The CDR3 has 12 residues. The germline gives CDR1 SNHLY, CDR2 FYNNEI. Written as DNA, the CDR3 is TGTGCCAGCAGTTACAGGGAAGCCGGTCAGTTCTTC. The encoded protein is CASSYREAGQFF.

The chain couples TRBV4-1 to TRBJ1-1; TRBD1 is a possible D gene (6 bases). The CDR3 is 15 amino acids. CDR1 is MGHRA and CDR2 is YSYEKL in the germline V gene. Trimming stripped 3 bases from V and 2 bases from J, with 13 bases between. CDR3 coding DNA: TGCGCCAGCAGCCATTCCAGACAGGCCAACACTGAAGCTTTCTTT. The encoded protein is CASSHSRQANTEAFF.

CDR3 DNA sequence: TGTGCCAGCAGTCCTTCGGGGACAGGGAACGGGAATGAGCAGTTCTTC. Amino acids: CASSPSGTGNGNEQFF. The chain couples TRBV28 to TRBJ2-1, with TRBD1 matching 9 bases. Germline loops: CDR1 MDHEN, CDR2 SYDVKM. The CDR3 consists of 16 residues. Losses at the gene ends were 5 bases for V and 7 bases for J; bases not matched to a gene: 12. Filled out from reference TRBV28 and TRBJ2-1, the complete variable domain reads DVKVTQSSRYLVKRTGEKVFLECVQDMDHENMFWYRQDPGLGLRLIYFSYDVKMKEKGDIPEGYSVSREKKERFSLILESASTNQTSMYLCASSPSGTGNGNEQFFGPGTRLTVL.

The chain has TRBV28 and TRBJ1-5, with D possibly TRBD1 on 5 matching bases. Between the trimmed V and J ends, which lost 5 bases and 4 bases, there was a span of 15 bases. CDR1 MDHEN and CDR2 SYDVKM come from the germline V gene. The CDR3 runs 15 residues. The CDR3 DNA reads as TGTGCCAGCAGTCTCAGGACACAAATTAATCAGCCCCAGCATTTT. Translating gives CASSLRTQINQPQHF. The variable domain in full, completed from reference TRBV28 and TRBJ1-5, reads DVKVTQSSRYLVKRTGEKVFLECVQDMDHENMFWYRQDPGLGLRLIYFSYDVKMKEKGDIPEGYSVSREKKERFSLILESASTNQTSMYLCASSLRTQINQPQHFGDGTRLSIL.

The chain uses TRBV11-2 and TRBJ2-7, with 12 bases aligning to TRBD1. Germline V gene sequence: CDR1 SGHAT, CDR2 FQNNGV. With 0 bases clipped from V and 3 bases from J, the junction kept 9 bases outside the gene matches. The CDR3 contains 18 residues. Here the CDR3 reads CASSLDQWGTGGRYEQYF. The CDR3 nucleotides are TGTGCCAGCAGCTTAGATCAGTGGGGGACAGGGGGCCGCTACGAGCAGTACTTC.

This clone was counted between two and nine times. This chain uses TRBV10-2 with TRBJ1-2; 8 nucleotides match TRBD1. The CDR3 runs 14 residues. Germline CDR1 WSHSY, CDR2 SAAADI. V gave up 2 bases and J gave up 4 bases; unmatched junction bases: 3. This CDR3 reads CASSEPGTGYGYTF. The DNA for the CDR3 is TGCGCCAGCAGTGAGCCGGGGACAGGCTATGGCTACACCTTC.

The V and J genes are TRBV6-5 and TRBJ1-4, with a tentative D call TRBD1 (5 bases). The CDR3 covers 12 residues. In germline, CDR1 is MNHEY, CDR2 SVGAGI. V shed 10 bases and J shed 7 bases, with 13 bases lying between them. The CDR3 loop reads CATQGAGEKLFF. The CDR3 nucleotides are TGTGCCACCCAGGGCGCTGGTGAAAAACTGTTTTTT.

The genes are TRBV6-5 and TRBJ1-5, with TRBD1 matching over 8 bases. Germline CDR1 reads MNHEY; CDR2 reads SVGAGI. V lost 5 bases to trimming and J lost 5 bases; unmatched junction nucleotides: 8. The CDR3 totals 15 residues. The CDR3 reads CASSTGQGRDQPQHF. CDR3 DNA: TGTGCCAGCAGTACTGGACAGGGAAGGGATCAGCCCCAGCATTTT.

The genes are TRBV15 and TRBJ2-7; 9 bases map to TRBD2. The trim removed 7 bases at V and 4 bases at J, leaving 17 bases unmatched. CDR3 length: 17 residues. Per germline, CDR1 LNHNV and CDR2 YYDKDF (reference sequence). The CDR3 is CATTPLAGGPRPYEQYF. The CDR3 coding sequence is TGTGCCACCACCCCTCTCGCGGGAGGGCCCCGACCGTACGAGCAGTACTTC.

For this clone: Other DNA sequences in the same sample also yield this CDR3. The chain joins TRBV6-5 to TRBJ2-3; D unresolved. Germline CDR1 reads MNHEY; CDR2 reads SVGAGI. The CDR3 contains 12 residues. The V end lost 5 bases, the J end lost 1 base, and 4 bases lay between the germline ends. Written as DNA, the CDR3 is TGTGCCAGCAGTCCAGGCACAGATACGCAGTATTTT. Translated: CASSPGTDTQYF.

The V gene is TRBV7-6, the J gene TRBJ2-1, with 7 bases that match TRBD1. Trimming took 5 bases from V and 5 from J; bases not matched to a gene: 6. Germline V gene sequence: CDR1 SGHVS, CDR2 FNYEAQ. The CDR3 length is 14 residues. CDR3 in DNA: TGTGCCAGCAGCCGGGGACAGCCTAACAATGAGCAGTTCTTC. Residues: CASSRGQPNNEQFF.